This T cell receptor (beta chain) was profiled in a study of a mutant IDH1 vaccine in newly diagnosed glioma. Study summary: Vaccination followed radiotherapy alone by 4-6 weeks, or accompanied temozolomide cycles. Week 35 was safety follow-up visit V12; week 47 was end-of-study visit V13.

This sample's time point: week 35, safety follow-up. Topical imiquimod was applied with each vaccine dose, which held 300 ug of mutant IDH1 20-mer peptide. Patients had eight vaccinations, in weeks 1, 3, 5, 7, 11, 15, 19 and 23. In germline, CDR1 is MNHEY, CDR2 SMNVEV (reference sequence). This CDR3 has 15 residues. V trimming: 6 bases; J trimming: 6 bases; junction bases outside the gene matches: 8. Method: immunoSEQ multiplex PCR; TCRdb's copy keeps in-frame clones and lacks some. Among some 33,000 clones listed, 65% to 85% were seen once. This clone was counted a few times. Antigen specificity is unknown. Study conclusions and caveats: Vaccine-induced responses were seen in 85% to 95% of patients, spanning several MHC alleles.

The TCR originated in a woman younger than 45 with glioma. Some clones in this sample may be carry-over from other donors' samples. The sequencing used PBMCs, collected from a glioma patient whose treatment included an IDH1 peptide vaccine. V gene TRBV27 combines with J gene TRBJ2-1; TRBD1 matches at 10 bases. This CDR3 is CASSRPGQGRNEQFF. The CDR3 bases are TGTGCCAGCAGCCGACCGGGACAGGGGCGCAATGAGCAGTTCTTC.